This is a list of T cell receptor beta chains from one sample in a study of blood T cell repertoires in COVID-19. Some clones are missing from TCRdb's copy, which holds only in-frame ones; the method was immunoSEQ multiplex PCR. The table records over 45,000 clones, roughly 84% of them present only once. The sample taken for sequencing was peripheral blood. The receptors here all came from a man between 50 and 59 years old with active COVID-19. Both conserved end residues are part of each CDR3. D genes are given only for firm matches. Size is stated for part of the rows, as once, few or many counts, or as a class when the clone is expanded.

V	size	J	D	CDR3	DNA
TRBV19	.	TRBJ2-7	.	CASSIKWAGSEQYF	TGTGCCAGTAGTATAAAGTGGGCAGGCTCCGAGCAGTACTTC
TRBV5-1	once	TRBJ1-6	TRBD1	CASSPGRAGTEYSPLHF	TGCGCCAGCAGCCCCGGTCGGGCCGGGACAGAATATTCACCCCTCCACTTT
TRBV19	.	TRBJ1-1	TRBD1	CASSPRQGVEAFF	TGTGCCAGTAGTCCAAGACAGGGGGTTGAAGCTTTCTTT
TRBV7-7	.	TRBJ2-3	.	CASSLSGGAQYF	TGTGCTAGCAGCTTATCCGGAGGTGCGCAGTATTTT
TRBV27	.	TRBJ2-5	.	CASSLRALQYQETQYF	TGTGCCAGCAGTTTGCGGGCACTCCAGTACCAAGAGACCCAGTACTTC
TRBV19	.	TRBJ1-2	.	CASSIGVAGGSLYGYTF	TGTGCCAGTAGTATAGGAGTGGCGGGCGGCAGTCTATATGGCTACACCTTC
TRBV6-2/TRBV6-3	.	TRBJ2-1	.	CASSYGGYGDEQFF	TGTGCCAGCAGTTACGGGGGGTACGGGGATGAGCAGTTCTTC
TRBV2	.	TRBJ2-4	TRBD2	CASSDEGTSGVRENIQYF	TGTGCCAGCAGTGACGAGGGGACTAGCGGGGTCCGGGAAAACATTCAGTACTTC
TRBV10-1	.	TRBJ1-1	.	CASSSAGTTEAFF	TGCGCCAGCAGCTCAGCGGGGACCACTGAAGCTTTCTTT
TRBV20-1	.	TRBJ2-1	.	CSASHVLKGNEQFF	TGCAGTGCTAGTCATGTCTTGAAGGGGAATGAGCAGTTCTTC
TRBV2	.	TRBJ2-7	.	CASSVEEQYF	TGTGCCAGCAGTGTGGAGGAGCAGTACTTC
TRBV7-8	.	TRBJ1-1	TRBD1	CASSLTGGNTEAFF	TGTGCCAGCAGCTTAACAGGGGGGAACACTGAAGCTTTCTTT
TRBV13	.	TRBJ2-5	.	CASSLKPAGQETQYF	TGTGCCAGCAGCTTAAAACCTGCGGGGCAAGAGACCCAGTACTTC
TRBV5-1	.	TRBJ2-2	TRBD2	CASSPLASGNTGELFF	TGCGCCAGCAGCCCGCTGGCTAGCGGAAACACCGGGGAGCTGTTTTTT
TRBV5-1	.	TRBJ1-4	TRBD1	CASSPGGQANEKLFF	TGCGCCAGCAGCCCAGGGGGTCAGGCTAATGAAAAACTGTTTTTT
TRBV6-5	.	TRBJ1-5	TRBD1	CACGTGPYSNQPQHF	TGTGCCTGCGGGACAGGCCCTTATAGCAATCAGCCCCAGCATTTT
TRBV6-5	.	TRBJ2-7	TRBD2	CASSRLAGEGEQYF	TGTGCCAGCTCCCGACTAGCGGGAGAAGGCGAGCAGTACTTC
TRBV6-2/TRBV6-3	.	TRBJ2-3	TRBD1	CASSPRTGGPTDTQYF	TGTGCCAGCAGTCCACGGACAGGGGGCCCCACAGATACGCAGTATTTT
TRBV19	.	TRBJ1-1	TRBD1	CASIGRGQGLNTEAFF	TGTGCCAGTATCGGGAGGGGGCAGGGACTGAACACTGAAGCTTTCTTT
TRBV6-5	.	TRBJ1-3	TRBD1	CASSPRTGRNTIYF	TGTGCCAGCAGTCCCCGGACAGGGAGGAACACCATATATTTT
TRBV18	.	TRBJ1-2	TRBD1	CASSPGTGGLSGYTF	TGTGCCAGCTCACCGGGGACAGGGGGGCTTTCTGGCTACACCTTC
TRBV4-1	.	TRBJ1-1	.	CASSHFISNTEAFF	TGCGCCAGCAGCCACTTTATTAGCAACACTGAAGCTTTCTTT
TRBV5-1	.	TRBJ1-1	.	CASSRDGRGFAEAFF	TGCGCCAGCAGCCGGGACGGCAGGGGTTTCGCTGAAGCTTTCTTT
TRBV5-8	.	TRBJ1-4	TRBD1	CASSPGGLYEKLFF	TGTGCCAGCAGCCCAGGGGGACTTTATGAAAAACTGTTTTTT
TRBV29-1	.	TRBJ1-2	TRBD1	CSVNRDRHGYTF	TGCAGCGTCAACCGGGACAGACATGGCTACACCTTC
TRBV5-8	.	TRBJ2-7	TRBD2	CASSHGGFYEQYF	TGTGCCAGCAGCCACGGGGGGTTCTACGAGCAGTACTTC
TRBV7-6	few	TRBJ2-7	.	CASSLSSLGSYEQYF	TGTGCCAGCAGCTTATCTAGCCTCGGCTCCTACGAGCAGTACTTC
TRBV27	.	TRBJ2-7	.	CASSPTGHLYEQYF	TGTGCCAGCAGTCCGACGGGACACCTCTACGAGCAGTACTTC
TRBV2	.	TRBJ1-1	.	CASGTTMNTEAFF	TGTGCCAGCGGGACAACTATGAACACTGAAGCTTTCTTT
TRBV13	.	TRBJ2-5	TRBD2	CASSSLGGGRLGETQYF	TGTGCCAGCAGCTCCCTCGGGGGGGGAAGACTAGGAGAGACCCAGTACTTC
TRBV19	once	TRBJ2-7	.	CASSVNEQYF	TGTGCCAGTAGTGTCAACGAGCAGTACTTC